This T cell receptor (beta chain) emerged from a study of blood T cell repertoires in COVID-19. Across the study: Samples representing acute and convalescent COVID-19 were sourced from the United States, Italy and Spain. T cells, B-cell-depleted T cells, or PBMCs provided the cDNA or gDNA that served as material.

Germline assignment: CDR1 SNHLY and CDR2 FYNNEI. The trim removed 4 bases at V and 7 bases at J, leaving 4 bases unmatched. The CDR3 covers 13 residues. Followed over time, Seattle patients had been enrolled while infection was active. Under the authors' procedure: Nucleated cell counts were estimated from reference gene primer amplification. TCRdb's table, derived via immunoSEQ multiplex PCR, lists solely in-frame clones and lacks some. V and J calls plus clone size are reproduced from that table; the DNA served to infer D and trimming. In the table there are a few hundred thousand clones, around 81% of which are singletons.

The J gene is TRBJ1-2, the V gene TRBV2, with 9 bases aligning to TRBD1. The specimen sequenced was peripheral blood. The sequence was obtained from a person aged 70 to 79 with COVID-19, enrolled during active disease. The CDR3 loop is CASSGQGGRGYTF. For the CDR3, the DNA is TGTGCCAGCAGTGGACAGGGGGGTCGTGGCTACACCTTC.